This T cell receptor beta chain is drawn from a study of blood T cell repertoires in COVID-19. Turning to the study itself: The origin of the acute and convalescent COVID-19 samples was the United States, Italy and Spain. T cells, B-cell-depleted T cells, or PBMCs supplied cDNA or gDNA.

This clone was counted a single time. Other DNA variants within this sample encode the same CDR3. This CDR3 has 14 residues. CDR1 LGHNT and CDR2 FRNRAP come from the germline V gene. V dropped 6 bases and J dropped 5; count of bases not matched to a gene: 9. Produced via immunoSEQ multiplex PCR; TCRdb's table is partial and in-frame only. There are around 160,000 clones in the sample; 89% occur only once, and approximately 3% lies in the top ten. This receptor was taken from a man aged 60 to 69 with acute or convalescent COVID-19. The material sequenced was peripheral blood. J is TRBJ2-7 and V is TRBV12-5; TRBD2 agrees at 8 bases. CDR3 nucleotides: TGTGCTAGTGGGCCCGGGGGGGGGAGGCACGAGCAGTACTTC. It codes for CASGPGGGRHEQYF.